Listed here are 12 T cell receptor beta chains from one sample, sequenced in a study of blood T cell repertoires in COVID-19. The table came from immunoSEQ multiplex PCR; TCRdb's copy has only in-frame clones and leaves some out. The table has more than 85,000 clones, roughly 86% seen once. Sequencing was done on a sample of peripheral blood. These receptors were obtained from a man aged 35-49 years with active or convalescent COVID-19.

The DNA of the CDR3 is TGTGCCAGCTTCGAGGGGAGGCGGAGTGAAAAACTGTTTTTT. Translating it yields CASFEGRRSEKLFF. The chain is built from TRBV19 and TRBJ1-4; D perhaps matches TRBD1 (5 bases). Trimming removed 9 bases from V and 7 bases from J, with 18 bases in between. This CDR3 comprises 14 residues. Germline CDR1 is LNHDA and CDR2 is SQIVND (reference sequence). The variable domain in full, completed from reference TRBV19 and TRBJ1-4, reads DGGITQSPKYLFRKEGQNVTLSCEQNLNHDAMYWYRQDPGQGLRLIYYSQIVNDFQKGDIAEGYSVSREKKESFPLTVTSAQKNPTAFYLCASFEGRRSEKLFFGSGTQLSVL.

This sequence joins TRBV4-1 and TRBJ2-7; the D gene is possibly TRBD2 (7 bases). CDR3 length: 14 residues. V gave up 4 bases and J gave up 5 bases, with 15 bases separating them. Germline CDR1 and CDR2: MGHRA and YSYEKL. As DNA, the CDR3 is TGCGCCAGCAGCCTTCGCGGGGGCTGGGACGAGCAGTACTTC. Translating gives CASSLRGGWDEQYF.

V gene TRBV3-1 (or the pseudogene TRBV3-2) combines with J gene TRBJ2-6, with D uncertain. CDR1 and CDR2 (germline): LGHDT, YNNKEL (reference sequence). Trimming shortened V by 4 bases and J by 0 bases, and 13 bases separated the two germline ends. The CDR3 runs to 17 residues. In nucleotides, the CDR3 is TGTGCCAGCAGCCCTCTCGCTCAGGCCTCTGGGGCCAACGTCCTGACTTTC. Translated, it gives CASSPLAQASGANVLTF.

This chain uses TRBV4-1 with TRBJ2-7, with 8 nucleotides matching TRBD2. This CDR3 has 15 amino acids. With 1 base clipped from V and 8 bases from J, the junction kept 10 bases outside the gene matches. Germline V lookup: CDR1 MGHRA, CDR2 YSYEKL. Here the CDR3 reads CASSQGLGLDTKQYF. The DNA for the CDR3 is TGCGCCAGCAGCCAAGGATTGGGACTAGATACGAAGCAGTACTTC.

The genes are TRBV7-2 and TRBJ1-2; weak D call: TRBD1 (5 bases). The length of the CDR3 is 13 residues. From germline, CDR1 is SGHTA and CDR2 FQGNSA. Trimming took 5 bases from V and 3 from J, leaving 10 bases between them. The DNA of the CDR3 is TGTGCCAGCAGCCGCGGGACGGACTATGGCTACACCTTC. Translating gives CASSRGTDYGYTF.

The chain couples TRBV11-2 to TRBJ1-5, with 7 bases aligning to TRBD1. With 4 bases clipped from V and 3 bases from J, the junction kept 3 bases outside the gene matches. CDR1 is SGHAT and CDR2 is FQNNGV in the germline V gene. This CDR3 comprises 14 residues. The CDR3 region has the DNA TGTGCCAGCAGCTCGACAGGGATCAATCAGCCCCAGCATTTT. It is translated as CASSSTGINQPQHF.

The CDR3 DNA is TGTGCCAGCAGTCGGGACAGCTATTCACCCCTCCACTTT. Amino acid sequence: CASSRDSYSPLHF. The genes are TRBV2 and TRBJ1-6; 7 bases fit TRBD1. Trimming at V came to 5 bases and at J to 8 bases, leaving 3 bases not matched to a gene. Germline V lookup: CDR1 SNHLY, CDR2 FYNNEI. This CDR3 comprises 13 residues.

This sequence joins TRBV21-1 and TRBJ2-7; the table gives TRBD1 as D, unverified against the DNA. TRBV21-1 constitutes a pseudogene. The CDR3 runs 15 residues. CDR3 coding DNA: TGTGCCAGCAGCGAGACCGGGACAGCCTCCTACGAGCAGTACTTC. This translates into CASSETGTASYEQYF.

The CDR3 loop is CASSMTGFEQYF. The DNA of the CDR3 is TGTGCCAGCAGCATGACAGGGTTCGAGCAGTACTTC. The chain has TRBV5-6 and TRBJ2-7; TRBD1 matches at 7 bases. CDR1 and CDR2 (germline): SGHDT, YYEEEE. The V segment lost 4 bases and the J segment 6 bases; nucleotides outside the gene matches: 4. The CDR3 has 12 amino acids. Variable domain in full (rest from reference TRBV5-6 and TRBJ2-7): DAGVTQSPTHLIKTRGQQVTLRCSPKSGHDTVSWYQQALGQGPQFIFQYYEEEERQRGNFPDRFSGHQFPNYSSELNVNALLLGDSALYLCASSMTGFEQYFGPGTRLTVT.

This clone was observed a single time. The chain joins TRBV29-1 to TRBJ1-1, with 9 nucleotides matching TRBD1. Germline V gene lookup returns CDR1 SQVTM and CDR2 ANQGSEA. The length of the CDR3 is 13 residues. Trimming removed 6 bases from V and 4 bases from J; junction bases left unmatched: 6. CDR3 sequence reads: CSVMGQGGTEAFF. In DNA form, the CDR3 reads TGCAGCGTGATGGGACAGGGAGGCACTGAAGCTTTCTTT.

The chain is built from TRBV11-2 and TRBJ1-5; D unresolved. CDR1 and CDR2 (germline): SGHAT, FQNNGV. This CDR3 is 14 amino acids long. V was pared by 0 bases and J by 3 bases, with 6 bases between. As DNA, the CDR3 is TGTGCCAGCAGCTTAGACAGGAACAATCAGCCCCAGCATTTT. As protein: CASSLDRNNQPQHF.

The CDR3 DNA reads as TGTGCCAGCAGCTTAGACTTACAGAGGGCAGATACGCAGTATTTT. Its translation is CASSLDLQRADTQYF. The chain links TRBV11-2 to TRBJ2-3; tentatively, D is TRBD2 (5 bases). Germline loops: CDR1 SGHAT, CDR2 FQNNGV. V lost 0 bases to trimming and J lost 4 bases, with 11 bases between them. The length of the CDR3 is 15 residues.